The 24 T cell receptor beta chains listed next were all sequenced from one sample in a study of T cells in narcolepsy (dated 2018 in TCRdb). Library generation was performed with the immunoSEQ multiplex PCR assay. Not all clones reach the TCRdb copy of this immuneACCESS table, which keeps in-frame sequences only. Checked studies attribute under half of the gap to unresolved V genes and leave the rest unexplained. The sample table holds around 31,000 clones, of which 78% were seen once. The ten most abundant clones make up 0.95% to 1.5% of the sample. What was sequenced was CD45RA- memory CD4+ T cells from PBMCs. What the cell subset or site label conveys for this sample: memory T cells sorted ex vivo from peripheral blood. Every receptor here comes from a human donor with narcolepsy.

The CDR3 protein is CASGRGGLTGGRNEQFF. For the CDR3, the DNA is TGTGCCAGCGGCCGGGGCGGGTTGACGGGAGGTCGGAATGAGCAGTTCTTC. The chain couples TRBV7-3 to TRBJ2-1; 7 bases line up with TRBD2. The CDR3 totals 17 residues. The V and J ends lost 8 bases and 7 bases, in that order; junction bases with no gene match: 20. The germline V gene has CDR1 SGHTA and CDR2 FQGTGA. The full variable domain, its missing parts supplied by reference TRBV7-3 and TRBJ2-1, is GAGVSQTPSNKVTEKGKYVELRCDPISGHTALYWYRQSLGQGPEFLIYFQGTGAADDSGLPNDRFFAVRPEGSVSTLKIQRTERGDSAVYLCASGRGGLTGGRNEQFFGPGTRLTVL.

The gene calls are TRBV7-7 and TRBJ2-2, with TRBD1 matching 8 bases. Germline V gene data show CDR1 as SSHAT and CDR2 as FNYEAQ (reference sequence). CDR3 length: 15 amino acids. The V and J ends lost 3 bases and 4 bases, in that order; junction bases with no gene match: 4. The CDR3 DNA sequence: TGTGCCAGCAGCTTCGACAGGGGAGGCACCGGGGAGCTGTTTTTT. Amino acids: CASSFDRGGTGELFF.

This clone was counted a few times. V and J are TRBV6-1 and TRBJ2-7; tentatively, D is TRBD1 (6 bases). V lost 0 bases and J 2 bases, leaving 11 bases between the germline ends. This CDR3 contains 15 residues. CDR1 and CDR2 from the germline V gene are MNHNS and SASEGT. CDR3 sequence reads: CASSEASRGPYEQYF. The DNA of the CDR3 is TGTGCCAGCAGTGAAGCTTCCAGGGGTCCCTACGAGCAGTACTTC.

The rearrangement uses TRBV18 and TRBJ1-6; 7 nucleotides line up with TRBD1. V dropped 4 bases and J dropped 10; count of bases not matched to a gene: 13. Germline CDR1 and CDR2: KGHSH and LQKENI. The CDR3 spans 16 residues. The CDR3 bases are TGTGCCAGCTCACTTCAGGAGGGGGCAATAGACTCACCCCTCCACTTT. Its translation is CASSLQEGAIDSPLHF.

J is TRBJ1-1 and V is TRBV6-5; D unclear. Germline values: CDR1 MNHEY, CDR2 SVGAGI. The CDR3 loop spans 12 amino acids. The V end lost 6 bases, the J end lost 3 bases, and 8 bases lay between the germline ends. The CDR3 DNA is TGTGCCAGCAGCCCCGGTTACACTGAAGCTTTCTTT. Translating gives CASSPGYTEAFF.

This sequence joins TRBV2 and TRBJ1-2; 7 bases match TRBD1. J lost 4 bases, V lost 4 bases, and 9 bases had no gene match. Germline V gives CDR1 SNHLY, CDR2 FYNNEI. CDR3 size: 15 residues. The CDR3 protein is CASSGGTGALYGYTF. Here the CDR3 DNA reads TGTGCCAGCAGTGGGGGAACAGGGGCTCTCTATGGCTACACCTTC.

The chain combines TRBV7-9 with TRBJ2-1; 14 nucleotides line up with TRBD2. Germline values: CDR1 SEHNR, CDR2 FQNEAQ (reference sequence). After removal of 5 bases from V and 10 bases from J, the junction contained 7 bases not matched to a gene. CDR3 length: 15 residues. As DNA, the CDR3 is TGTGCCAGCAGCCAGGGGGGGACTAGCGGGAGAGAGCAGTTCTTC. Its protein product is CASSQGGTSGREQFF.

The rearrangement links TRBV27 to TRBJ2-7; TRBD1 aligns across 9 bases. The CDR3 sequence is 15 residues long. The V gene's germline CDR1 is MNHEY and CDR2 SMNVEV (reference sequence). The V segment lost 5 bases and the J segment 4 bases; nucleotides outside the gene matches: 9. The CDR3 bases are TGTGCCAGCAGTGCCACGGGACAGGGACGATACGAGCAGTACTTC. This translates into CASSATGQGRYEQYF.

The chain recombines TRBV29-1 with TRBJ2-7; weak D call: TRBD1 (5 bases). CDR3 length: 12 amino acids. The germline V gene encodes CDR1 SQVTM and CDR2 ANQGSEA. V lost 4 bases to trimming and J lost 3 bases, with 10 bases between them. CDR3: CSVVDRNYEQYF. DNA for the CDR3: TGCAGCGTTGTCGACAGAAACTACGAGCAGTACTTC.

The chain carries TRBV7-2 and TRBJ2-7; possibly TRBD1 or TRBD2 for D (7 bases each). The V end was cut by 2 bases, the J end by 0 bases, with 14 bases between. The CDR3 has 16 residues. CDR1 and CDR2 from the germline V gene are SGHTA and FQGNSA. The CDR3: CASSLLGGGYSYEQYF. CDR3 in DNA: TGTGCCAGCAGCTTATTGGGAGGGGGCTACTCCTACGAGCAGTACTTC.

The chain recombines TRBV6-5 with TRBJ1-3, with D unresolved. CDR1 and CDR2 (germline): MNHEY, SVGAGI. The CDR3 loop spans 13 amino acids. V was trimmed by 8 bases and J by 2 bases, leaving 10 bases between them. Written as DNA, the CDR3 is TGTGCCAGCTCGGAGACTCCTGGAAACACCATATATTTT. It codes for CASSETPGNTIYF.

This sequence joins TRBV10-3 and TRBJ1-2; D is perhaps TRBD1 (5 bases). This CDR3 region has 11 residues. Trimming pared 11 bases from V and 8 bases from J, leaving 15 bases between. Germline CDR1 reads ENHRY; CDR2 reads SYGVKD. CDR3 coding DNA: TGTGCCGCCGGGCAGGGAGAAGGCTACACCTTC. This gives the protein CAAGQGEGYTF.

The rearrangement uses TRBV10-1 and TRBJ1-6, with D hard to call. Looked up from germline, CDR1 is WNHNN and CDR2 is SYGVQD (reference sequence). The CDR3 contains 13 residues. V shed 8 bases and J shed 7 bases, with 12 bases lying between them. Here the CDR3 reads CASSARKNSPLHF. CDR3 bases: TGCGCCAGCTCGGCACGGAAGAATTCACCCCTCCACTTT.

This clone was seen only a few times. V gene TRBV19 combines with J gene TRBJ1-2; D gene unclear. The CDR3 runs 13 residues. Trimming removed 3 bases from V and 3 bases from J, with 8 bases in between. Germline V gene data show CDR1 as LNHDA and CDR2 as SQIVND (reference sequence). CDR3 in amino acids: CASSMRSDYGYTF. Written as DNA, the CDR3 is TGTGCCAGTAGTATGAGGTCGGACTATGGCTACACCTTC.

V and J are TRBV11-2 and TRBJ1-1; D unresolved. V gave up 5 bases and J gave up 4 bases, with 14 bases separating them. Per germline, CDR1 SGHAT and CDR2 FQNNGV. The CDR3 has 14 residues. CDR3 amino acids: CASSPRVRGTEAFF. DNA of the CDR3: TGTGCCAGCAGCCCGCGGGTCCGTGGCACTGAAGCTTTCTTT.

This chain joins TRBV5-8 and TRBJ1-4; no firm D call. The CDR3 covers 14 residues. CDR1 SGHTS and CDR2 YDEGEE come from the germline V gene. V dropped 0 bases and J dropped 3 bases, with 6 bases sitting between them. The CDR3 bases are TGTGCCAGCAGCTTGGGGGTAGCTAATGAAAAACTGTTTTTT. This translates into CASSLGVANEKLFF.

This rearrangement joins TRBV7-8 to TRBJ2-7, with D possibly matching TRBD1 (6 bases). The CDR3 contains 14 residues. The germline V gene encodes CDR1 SGHVS and CDR2 FQNEAQ. V was clipped by 5 bases and J by 4 bases, with 15 bases between them. Written as DNA, the CDR3 is TGTGCCAGCAGCCGAGACAGGAGGCATTACGAGCAGTACTTC. Amino acids: CASSRDRRHYEQYF.

The CDR3 spells CASSQDVGLGGQLEQYF. CDR3 DNA: TGCGCCAGCAGCCAAGATGTTGGATTAGGGGGCCAGCTCGAGCAGTACTTC. The chain combines TRBV4-1 with TRBJ2-7; 7 nucleotides agree with TRBD1. Germline V gives CDR1 MGHRA, CDR2 YSYEKL. J gave up 6 bases and V 0 bases, and 14 bases lay outside the gene matches. This CDR3 has 17 amino acids.

V gene TRBV18 combines with J gene TRBJ1-1; D may be TRBD1 (6 bases). The CDR3 contains 16 residues. Germline CDR1 reads KGHSH; CDR2 reads LQKENI. Trimming removed 0 bases at V and 2 bases at J, with 13 bases between. In DNA, the CDR3 is TGTGCCAGCTCACCACCAGCCAGGACAGCTAACACTGAAGCTTTCTTT. Residues: CASSPPARTANTEAFF.

This clone was found a few times. This chain joins TRBV4-2 and TRBJ2-1; possible D gene TRBD1, 5 bases. Germline assignment: CDR1 LGHNA and CDR2 YNFKEQ. This CDR3 spans 16 amino acids. The V end was cut by 0 bases, the J end by 9 bases, with 18 bases between. The CDR3 DNA reads TGTGCCAGCAGCCAAGAGAATTGGGGCCTCACCGGTGAGCAGTTCTTC. Protein product: CASSQENWGLTGEQFF.

V is TRBV7-7 and J is TRBJ2-7, with 10 bases lining up with TRBD1. The length of the CDR3 is 13 residues. CDR1 is SSHAT and CDR2 is FNYEAQ in the germline V gene (reference sequence). With V trimmed by 5 bases and J by 7 bases, 5 bases remained unmatched. The CDR3 sequence is CASSRDRGGEQYF. The CDR3 DNA reads TGTGCCAGCAGCCGGGACAGGGGAGGGGAGCAGTACTTC.

This chain uses TRBV28 with TRBJ2-7; 7 positions match TRBD2. This CDR3 has 16 amino acids. After removal of 5 bases from V and 1 base from J, the junction contained 11 bases not matched to a gene. The germline CDR1 and CDR2 sequences are MDHEN and SYDVKM. The CDR3 reads CASSPTDGGRSYEQYF. For the CDR3, the DNA is TGTGCCAGCAGTCCCACCGACGGGGGGAGGTCCTACGAGCAGTACTTC.

The chain links TRBV6-1 to TRBJ1-1; the match to TRBD1 covers 10 bases. Trimming took 5 bases from V and 4 from J; bases not matched to a gene: 7. Germline CDR1 reads MNHNS; CDR2 reads SASEGT. The CDR3 has 15 amino acids. The CDR3 here is CASSPQDRGSTEAFF. The CDR3, as DNA: TGTGCCAGCAGTCCACAGGACAGGGGGAGCACTGAAGCTTTCTTT.

This clone has just a few counts. CDR3 region: CASSLVAGGEQYF. The CDR3 DNA reads as TGTGCCAGCAGCTTAGTCGCAGGGGGGGAGCAGTACTTC. This rearrangement joins TRBV7-6 to TRBJ2-7; a possible D gene is TRBD1 (7 bases). CDR3 length: 13 amino acids. Trimming left V 1 base short and J 7 bases short, with 11 bases between. Germline V gene lookup returns CDR1 SGHVS and CDR2 FNYEAQ.